These 27 T cell receptor beta chains originate from one sample sequenced in a study of identifying expanded T cells in peripheral blood (dated by TCRdb to between 2019 and 2020). The method behind the library was the immunoSEQ multiplex PCR assay. In TCRdb, the immuneACCESS table is reduced to in-frame sequences with V and J assigned. These tables do not hold every clone; where another copy was compared, an unresolved V gene accounts for under half, and the others remain unexplained. This sample has under 120,000 clones in its table, and 80% to 90% of those were observed once. The ten largest clonotypes hold about 17% of the sample. The sample consisted of blood. Source of these receptors: a person aged 18-70 years in good health.

The CDR3 reads CASSLGGRGVDTQYF. Here the CDR3 DNA reads TGTGCCAGCAGCTTAGGGGGTCGGGGTGTGGATACGCAGTATTTT. V is TRBV7-9 and J is TRBJ2-3, with D perhaps TRBD2 (5 bases). The germline V and J ends were trimmed by 1 base and 6 bases, with 14 bases remaining between them. CDR1 SEHNR and CDR2 FQNEAQ come from the germline V gene (reference sequence). The CDR3 has 15 amino acids.

The rearrangement links TRBV10-2 to TRBJ2-7; TRBD2 matches at 12 bases. The CDR3 covers 16 residues. Trimming took 6 bases from V and 0 from J; bases not matched to a gene: 6. Germline CDR1 and CDR2: WSHSY and SAAADI. The DNA of the CDR3 is TGCGCCAGCAGGGAACTAGCGGGGGGTTTCTCCTACGAGCAGTACTTC. Residues: CASRELAGGFSYEQYF.

This chain links TRBV11-2 with TRBJ1-1; D is ambiguous. Germline lookup yields CDR1 SGHAT and CDR2 FQNNGV. The CDR3 contains 12 residues. Trimming took off 11 bases at V and 1 base at J, with 11 bases between the two ends. CDR3 in amino acids: CASRSWNTEAFF. Written as DNA, the CDR3 is TGTGCCTCCCGTTCTTGGAACACTGAAGCTTTCTTT.

V usage is TRBV10-3 and J usage is TRBJ1-5; perhaps TRBD1 as D (5 bases). The V and J ends lost 3 bases and 4 bases respectively, with 19 bases between them. Germline CDR1 ENHRY, CDR2 SYGVKD. The CDR3 spans 17 residues. In DNA form, the CDR3 reads TGTGCCATCAGTGACGGGAGGGGAACAGCAGCAAATCAGCCCCAGCATTTT. Its protein product is CAISDGRGTAANQPQHF.

The rearrangement links TRBV6-1 to TRBJ1-6; no firm D call. The CDR3 is 13 residues long. V shed 3 bases and J shed 6 bases, with 6 bases lying between them. Per the germline V gene, CDR1 is MNHNS and CDR2 is SASEGT. CDR3 in DNA: TGTGCCAGCAGTGACGAGCGTAATTCACCCCTCCACTTT. Its translation: CASSDERNSPLHF.

The V gene is TRBV21-1, the J gene TRBJ1-5; TRBD1 is the table's D call, not checked against the DNA. TRBV21-1 has pseudogene status. The CDR3 is made up of 18 amino acids. The CDR3, as DNA: TGTGCCAGCAGCAACTCCGAGGACAGGGAATTTAGCAATCAGCCCCAGCATTTT. Translated, it gives CASSNSEDREFSNQPQHF.

The V and J genes are TRBV9 and TRBJ2-5; a weak D match, TRBD1 (6 bases). Germline CDR1 and CDR2: SGDLS and YYNGEE. V was clipped by 4 bases and J by 2 bases, with 9 bases between them. This CDR3 has 13 amino acids. DNA for the CDR3: TGTGCCAGCAGCTCGACAGGTCAAGAGACCCAGTACTTC. Protein product: CASSSTGQETQYF.

The chain uses TRBV4-2 and TRBJ2-5; 7 nucleotides match TRBD2. Trimming at V came to 2 bases and at J to 7 bases, leaving 1 base not matched to a gene. The length of the CDR3 is 12 residues. Germline V lookup: CDR1 LGHNA, CDR2 YNFKEQ. The chain's CDR3 is CASSQSGTTQYF. In DNA, the CDR3 is TGTGCCAGCAGCCAAAGCGGGACGACCCAGTACTTC.

This clone was counted only a few times. As DNA, the CDR3 is TGCGCCAGCAGCCAGGAGGACTACAGGGGTCAGCCCCAGCATTTT. Residues: CASSQEDYRGQPQHF. This sequence joins TRBV4-1 and TRBJ1-5; TRBD1 agrees at 7 bases. Germline lookup yields CDR1 MGHRA and CDR2 YSYEKL. The CDR3 totals 15 residues. V lost 3 bases to trimming and J lost 6 bases; unmatched junction nucleotides: 8.

The rearrangement joins TRBV7-2 to TRBJ2-3; D not resolved. The CDR3 has 12 amino acids. The V and J ends lost 6 bases and 4 bases respectively, with 8 bases between them. Germline V gene sequence: CDR1 SGHTA, CDR2 FQGNSA. The CDR3 DNA reads TGTGCCAGCAGGCGGACCGCAGATACGCAGTATTTT. Residues: CASRRTADTQYF.

V is TRBV2 and J is TRBJ1-1; D ambiguous. The V gene lost 6 bases and the J gene lost 1 base, with 15 bases spanning the gap. CDR1 is SNHLY, CDR2 FYNNEI, per germline. The CDR3 spans 15 residues. DNA for the CDR3: TGTGCCAGCAGCCCCGATTGGGCATCGAACACTGAAGCTTTCTTT. It encodes CASSPDWASNTEAFF.

V and J are TRBV6-5 and TRBJ2-7; D gene unclear. The V end was cut by 0 bases, the J end by 1 base, with 10 bases between. Germline V gene sequence: CDR1 MNHEY, CDR2 SVGAGI. This CDR3 is built from 15 residues. The chain's CDR3 is CASSYSKSGSYEQYF. The CDR3 DNA sequence: TGTGCCAGCAGTTACTCGAAATCCGGATCCTACGAGCAGTACTTC.

The rearrangement links TRBV9 to TRBJ1-2; 7 bases match TRBD1. Germline V CDR1 and CDR2: SGDLS, YYNGEE. Unmatched junction bases numbered 5, after V lost 4 bases and J lost 8 bases. The CDR3 length is 12 residues. This chain's CDR3 is CASSPQGTGYTF. CDR3 nucleotides: TGTGCCAGCAGCCCACAGGGGACCGGCTACACCTTC.

Here the CDR3 DNA reads TGCGCCAGCAGCCCGGGACAGGGTGGAGAGACCCAGTACTTC. Translating it yields CASSPGQGGETQYF. This sequence joins TRBV5-1 and TRBJ2-5; 9 nucleotides align to TRBD1. This CDR3 has 14 residues. CDR1 and CDR2 (germline): SGHRS, YFSETQ. The J segment lost 4 bases and the V segment lost 4 bases, leaving 5 bases of the junction unmatched.

V is TRBV2 and J is TRBJ2-7, with D possibly TRBD2 on 6 matching bases. This CDR3 contains 13 residues. V was pared by 6 bases and J by 2 bases, with 11 bases between. Germline CDR1 SNHLY, CDR2 FYNNEI. The CDR3: CASRSPGAYEQYF. The CDR3, as DNA: TGTGCCAGCAGATCGCCGGGGGCCTACGAGCAGTACTTC. Using reference TRBV2 and TRBJ2-7 for the parts outside the CDR3, the full variable domain is EPEVTQTPSHQVTQMGQEVILRCVPISNHLYFYWYRQILGQKVEFLVSFYNNEISEKSEIFDDQFSVERPDGSNFTLKIRSTKLEDSAMYFCASRSPGAYEQYFGPGTRLTVT.

The rearrangement uses TRBV4-1 and TRBJ2-1; D might be TRBD1 or TRBD2, each matching 5 bases. Between the trimmed V and J ends, which lost 2 bases and 10 bases, there was a span of 21 bases. The CDR3 runs to 16 residues. The V gene's germline CDR1 is MGHRA and CDR2 YSYEKL. CDR3 residues: CASSQLGVPRGKEQFF. The DNA for the CDR3 is TGCGCCAGCAGCCAATTGGGGGTCCCGAGGGGAAAAGAGCAGTTCTTC.

The chain uses TRBV11-3 and TRBJ1-1; 7 bases are shared with TRBD1. The germline V gene encodes CDR1 SGHNT and CDR2 YENEEA. Trimming at V came to 3 bases and at J to 3 bases, leaving 1 base not matched to a gene. This CDR3 region has 13 residues. CDR3 loop: CASSFTGDTEAFF. CDR3 DNA sequence: TGTGCCAGCAGCTTCACAGGGGACACTGAAGCTTTCTTT.

V and J are TRBV7-2 and TRBJ1-5, with D perhaps matching TRBD1 (6 bases). The CDR3 is 18 amino acids. Deletions cut 0 bases from V and 3 bases from J, with 18 bases between. Germline V gene data show CDR1 as SGHTA and CDR2 as FQGNSA. CDR3 nucleotide sequence: TGTGCCAGCAGCTTAGCCCCACCGGGACAAAGGGCCAATCAGCCCCAGCATTTT. This gives the protein CASSLAPPGQRANQPQHF.

The genes are TRBV4-2 and TRBJ2-3, with D perhaps given as TRBD1 or TRBD2 (6 bases each). Trimming took 4 bases from V and 4 from J, leaving 12 bases between them. The CDR3 length is 14 residues. Looked up from germline, CDR1 is LGHNA and CDR2 is YNFKEQ. This CDR3 is CASSPGGLSDTQYF. CDR3 in DNA: TGTGCCAGCAGCCCTGGGGGGCTGTCAGATACGCAGTATTTT.

This chain uses TRBV29-1 with TRBJ2-6; D is uncertain. Germline V lookup: CDR1 SQVTM, CDR2 ANQGSEA. The V gene lost 7 bases and the J gene lost 0 bases, with 7 bases spanning the gap. This CDR3 is 13 amino acids long. CDR3 nucleotide sequence: TGCAGCGCGAGCCTCTCTGGGGCCAACGTCCTGACTTTC. Its translation is CSASLSGANVLTF.

The J gene is TRBJ2-5, the V gene TRBV25-1, with D possibly TRBD1 on 5 matching bases. CDR1 and CDR2 from the germline V gene are MGHDK and SYGVNS. The V end was cut by 6 bases, the J end by 2 bases, with 16 bases between. The CDR3 covers 15 residues. The CDR3 spells CASRSGSGWQETQYF. The CDR3 DNA reads TGTGCCAGCAGGTCCGGCTCAGGGTGGCAAGAGACCCAGTACTTC.

The chain uses TRBV10-3 and TRBJ2-3, with 8 bases identical to TRBD2. In germline, CDR1 is ENHRY, CDR2 SYGVKD. V trimming: 6 bases; J trimming: 2 bases; junction bases outside the gene matches: 13. CDR3 length: 17 residues. The CDR3 coding sequence is TGTGCCATCAGCTCGGGGGGCGGGGGGTCTAACACAGATACGCAGTATTTT. Translation gives CAISSGGGGSNTDTQYF.

In its sample, this clone was seen many times. CDR3 region: CASSSGPNYGYTF. In nucleotides, the CDR3 is TGTGCCAGCTCAAGCGGCCCTAACTATGGCTACACCTTC. V usage is TRBV18 and J usage is TRBJ1-2; D gene ambiguous. The CDR3 runs to 13 residues. From germline, CDR1 is KGHSH and CDR2 LQKENI. With 5 bases removed from V and 0 bases from J, the gap between germline ends came to 7 bases.

The chain combines TRBV5-4 with TRBJ2-3; D may be TRBD1 or TRBD2 (5 bases each). CDR3 size: 15 residues. Trimming took 4 bases from V and 0 from J, leaving 12 bases between them. Germline assignment: CDR1 SGHNT and CDR2 YYREEE (reference sequence). The CDR3 is CASSGGVTSTDTQYF. Written as DNA, the CDR3 is TGTGCCAGCAGCGGGGGTGTAACTAGCACAGATACGCAGTATTTT.

CDR3 region: CASSLGRGGANVLTF. The CDR3 DNA sequence: TGTGCCAGCAGCCTAGGAAGGGGTGGGGCCAACGTCCTGACTTTC. The V call is TRBV7-7, the J call TRBJ2-6, with D possibly TRBD1 on 5 matching bases. Germline V gene data show CDR1 as SSHAT and CDR2 as FNYEAQ (reference sequence). Trimming shortened V by 5 bases and J by 3 bases, and 11 bases separated the two germline ends. The CDR3 totals 15 residues. The entire variable domain, with the rest obtained from reference TRBV7-7 and TRBJ2-6, is as follows: GAGVSQSPRYKVTKRGQDVTLRCDPISSHATLYWYQQALGQGPEFLTYFNYEAQPDKSGLPSDRFSAERPEGSISTLTIQRTEQRDSAMYRCASSLGRGGANVLTFGAGSRLTVL.

The gene calls are TRBV5-6 and TRBJ2-3; TRBD2 matches at 10 bases. V shed 0 bases and J 8 bases; nucleotides not matched to a gene: 3. There are 14 residues in the CDR3. Germline assignment: CDR1 SGHDT and CDR2 YYEEEE. DNA of the CDR3: TGTGCCAGCAGCTTGGTCCTAGCGGGGGCTACGCAGTATTTT. Translation: CASSLVLAGATQYF.

The chain combines TRBV6-1 with TRBJ1-5; D gene uncertain. Germline values: CDR1 MNHNS, CDR2 SASEGT. V was trimmed by 3 bases and J by 5 bases, leaving 14 bases between them. This CDR3 is 15 amino acids long. CDR3 region: CASSDRLGGDQPQHF. CDR3 nucleotide sequence: TGTGCCAGCAGTGATCGGCTAGGAGGAGATCAGCCCCAGCATTTT.